Listed here are 23 T cell receptor beta chains from one sample, sequenced in a study of cytomegalovirus exposure and HLA in healthy donors. A multiplex PCR was run with 60 Vbeta primers and 13 Jbeta primers. Libraries were prepared by immunoSEQ multiplex PCR; TCRdb keeps only in-frame clonotypes and omits some of them. The data show around 220,000 clones, around 75% seen once. Sequenced: PBMCs. The receptors here all came from a woman aged 30 to 39 in good health and CMV-seronegative.

The V call is TRBV7-9, the J call TRBJ1-1; D call uncertain. CDR1 and CDR2 from the germline V gene are SEHNR and FQNEAQ (reference sequence). This CDR3 is built from 10 residues. The germline V and J ends were trimmed by 5 bases and 11 bases, with 9 bases remaining between them. The CDR3 coding sequence is TGTGCCAGCAGCCTTCCTCGGGCTTTCTTT. Residues: CASSLPRAFF.

This sequence joins TRBV15 and TRBJ2-7, with D perhaps TRBD2 (5 bases). This CDR3 spans 15 amino acids. The V gene's germline CDR1 is LNHNV and CDR2 YYDKDF (reference sequence). V lost 3 bases, J lost 0 bases, and 12 bases lay in between. The CDR3 DNA sequence: TGTGCCACCAGCAGGCCAACGGGGAGCTCCTACGAGCAGTACTTC. Protein: CATSRPTGSSYEQYF. Drawing the rest from reference TRBV15 and TRBJ2-7, the complete variable domain is DAMVIQNPRYQVTQFGKPVTLSCSQTLNHNVMYWYQQKSSQAPKLLFHYYDKDFNNEADTPDNFQSRRPNTSFCFLDIRSPGLGDTAMYLCATSRPTGSSYEQYFGPGTRLTVT.

The chain carries TRBV14 and TRBJ1-2; tentatively, D is TRBD1 (5 bases). The CDR3 totals 13 residues. Germline CDR1 is SGHDN and CDR2 is FVKESK. V was pared by 5 bases and J by 3 bases, with 10 bases between. The CDR3 protein is CASSTAGHYGYTF. CDR3 nucleotides: TGTGCCAGCAGCACGGCAGGGCACTATGGCTACACCTTC.

A few counts support this clone. A much larger clone sits a single nucleotide away, making a read error possible. The chain couples TRBV29-1 to TRBJ2-7; TRBD2 agrees at 7 bases. Trimming took 7 bases from V and 3 from J; bases not matched to a gene: 3. The germline V gene encodes CDR1 SQVTM and CDR2 ANQGSEA. The CDR3 is 11 residues long. The CDR3 reads CSGTRDYEQYF. The CDR3 DNA follows: TGCAGCGGGACTAGAGACTACGAGCAGTACTTC.

The CDR3 spells CASRDRGTDTQYF. CDR3 DNA sequence: TGTGCCAGTCGGGACAGGGGCACAGATACGCAGTATTTT. The V gene is TRBV19, the J gene TRBJ2-3, with TRBD1 identical over 9 bases. This CDR3 has 13 residues. Trimming at V came to 8 bases and at J to 1 base, leaving 1 base not matched to a gene. Germline CDR1 and CDR2: LNHDA and SQIVND (reference sequence).

This chain connects TRBV19 to TRBJ1-2; D is unclear. Trimming cost V 0 bases and J 4 bases, with 12 bases left between them. The germline CDR1 and CDR2 sequences are LNHDA and SQIVND (reference sequence). This CDR3 comprises 15 residues. CDR3 nucleotides: TGTGCCAGTAGTATAGATGATCCCCAGATCTATGGCTACACCTTC. Protein sequence: CASSIDDPQIYGYTF. The full variable domain, in which reference TRBV19 and TRBJ1-2 provide the parts outside the CDR3, is DGGITQSPKYLFRKEGQNVTLSCEQNLNHDAMYWYRQDPGQGLRLIYYSQIVNDFQKGDIAEGYSVSREKKESFPLTVTSAQKNPTAFYLCASSIDDPQIYGYTFGSGTRLTVV.

V usage is TRBV2 and J usage is TRBJ1-6; the D gene is possibly TRBD1 (5 bases). The V gene's germline CDR1 is SNHLY and CDR2 FYNNEI. The V and J ends lost 9 bases and 8 bases respectively, with 17 bases between them. The CDR3 consists of 14 residues. CDR3 residues: CASVGTNSDSPLHF. The CDR3 nucleotides are TGTGCCAGTGTGGGGACTAACAGCGATTCACCCCTCCACTTT.

V and J are TRBV2 and TRBJ2-7, with 7 bases that match TRBD1. Germline trimming cut 2 bases from V and 5 bases from J; bases unmatched to any gene: 12. The CDR3 is 16 amino acids. From germline, CDR1 is SNHLY and CDR2 FYNNEI. The CDR3 region has the DNA TGTGCCAGCAGTGAATCCACAGGGGAGAGGGGCCACGAGCAGTACTTC. Translation: CASSESTGERGHEQYF.

The CDR3, as DNA: TGTGCCAGCAGCCACAGGGGGGGGGAAGAAGAGACCCAGTACTTC. This codes for CASSHRGGEEETQYF. V gene TRBV5-5 combines with J gene TRBJ2-5; TRBD1 might be the D (8 bases). Germline V gene data show CDR1 as SGHKS and CDR2 as YYEKEE (reference sequence). The CDR3 has 15 amino acids. V gave up 4 bases and J gave up 3 bases, with 16 bases separating them.

The V and J genes are TRBV7-3 and TRBJ2-2; 14 nucleotides agree with TRBD2. The germline V gene has CDR1 SGHTA and CDR2 FQGTGA. The CDR3 has 16 amino acids. V lost 5 bases, J lost 5 bases, and 4 bases stayed unmatched. The CDR3 DNA reads TGTGCCAGCAGCCCCGGACTAGCGGGAGGTACCGGGGAGCTGTTTTTT. It is translated as CASSPGLAGGTGELFF.

The chain combines TRBV30 with TRBJ1-2, with a possible D match to TRBD1 (6 bases). Germline CDR1 GTSNPN, CDR2 SVGIG (reference sequence). The CDR3 spans 11 residues. V lost 1 base to trimming and J lost 7 bases, with 7 bases between them. The CDR3 reads CAWSGGGGYTF. CDR3 sequence (DNA): TGTGCCTGGAGTGGAGGGGGTGGCTACACCTTC.

This chain connects TRBV25-1 to TRBJ2-7; 7 nucleotides match TRBD2. The germline V gene has CDR1 MGHDK and CDR2 SYGVNS. After removal of 4 bases from V and 4 bases from J, the junction contained 10 bases not matched to a gene. The CDR3 runs 15 residues. CDR3 nucleotides: TGTGCCAGCAGTGGGGGAGGGATCCCGATTTACGAGCAGTACTTC. This sequence encodes CASSGGGIPIYEQYF.

Turning to this clone: Relative to the germline gene, one junction end is altered; a read error may explain this. V gene TRBV7-9 combines with J gene TRBJ1-1; D is ambiguous. Germline lookup yields CDR1 SEHNR and CDR2 FQNEAQ (reference sequence). The CDR3 runs to 17 residues. The CDR3 nucleotides read TGTGCCAGCAGCATAGCACGAGCGAGTCTCATGAACACTGAAGCTTTCTTT. This codes for CASSIARASLMNTEAFF.

This clone occurred once. The rearrangement joins TRBV28 to TRBJ2-7; 7 nucleotides line up with TRBD1. This CDR3 spans 12 amino acids. V lost 4 bases and J lost 8; bases outside the gene matches: 5. Germline values: CDR1 MDHEN, CDR2 SYDVKM. The CDR3 bases are TGTGCCAGCAGTTCGGGACAGATCCAGCAGTACTTC. Amino acids: CASSSGQIQQYF.

This chain uses TRBV6-1 with TRBJ2-1; TRBD2 aligns across 10 bases. The CDR3 runs 18 residues. V lost 4 bases to trimming and J lost 2 bases; unmatched junction nucleotides: 11. Germline V gene lookup returns CDR1 MNHNS and CDR2 SASEGT. The CDR3 coding sequence is TGTGCCAGCAGTGCGGGCGTTACTAGCGGGGCTGCCTACAATGAGCAGTTCTTC. Translated, it gives CASSAGVTSGAAYNEQFF.

The J gene is TRBJ2-2, the V gene TRBV5-4; D is possibly TRBD2 (6 bases). This CDR3 is 13 amino acids long. From germline, CDR1 is SGHNT and CDR2 YYREEE (reference sequence). Trimming stripped 2 bases from V and 8 bases from J, with 10 bases between. The CDR3 DNA follows: TGTGCCAGCAGCTTCGGGAGCGGAGGGGAGCTGTTTTTT. Translating it yields CASSFGSGGELFF.

This clone appeared a few times. The chain joins TRBV11-3 to TRBJ2-3; TRBD2 aligns across 12 bases. Germline-derived CDR1 and CDR2 are SGHNT and YENEEA. V lost 5 bases and J lost 5; bases outside the gene matches: 2. The CDR3 loop spans 14 amino acids. This CDR3 is CASSKLAGGDTQYF. The CDR3 coding sequence is TGTGCCAGCAGCAAACTAGCGGGAGGAGATACGCAGTATTTT.

V and J are TRBV4-2 and TRBJ2-3; TRBD1 agrees at 8 bases. Trimming took 0 bases from V and 1 from J; bases not matched to a gene: 9. Germline CDR1 and CDR2: LGHNA and YNFKEQ. This CDR3 is built from 18 residues. The CDR3 DNA is TGTGCCAGCAGCCAAGATAGCCGGACAGGGCCGGGCACAGATACGCAGTATTTT. It is translated as CASSQDSRTGPGTDTQYF.

This chain uses TRBV5-4 with TRBJ1-2; D ambiguous. The germline V and J ends were trimmed by 2 bases and 6 bases, with 14 bases remaining between them. CDR3 length: 14 amino acids. Looked up from germline, CDR1 is SGHNT and CDR2 is YYREEE (reference sequence). The CDR3 region has the DNA TGTGCCAGCAGCTTAAATCTACAGACCCATGGCTACACCTTC. It encodes CASSLNLQTHGYTF. The full variable domain, completed using reference TRBV5-4 and TRBJ1-2, is ETGVTQSPTHLIKTRGQQVTLRCSSQSGHNTVSWYQQALGQGPQFIFQYYREEENGRGNFPPRFSGLQFPNYSSELNVNALELDDSALYLCASSLNLQTHGYTFGSGTRLTVV.

This sequence joins TRBV6-6 and TRBJ1-5, with 7 bases identical to TRBD1. Germline-derived CDR1 and CDR2 are MNHNY and SVGAGI (reference sequence). Germline trimming cut 7 bases from V and 6 bases from J; bases unmatched to any gene: 6. The CDR3 totals 13 residues. The CDR3 bases are TGTGCCAGCAAACAGGGGTTGCTTCAGCCCCAGCATTTT. Its translation is CASKQGLLQPQHF.

This clone has a handful of counts. The V call is TRBV6-1, the J call TRBJ2-7, with D maybe TRBD2 (7 bases). CDR3 size: 15 residues. Trimming removed 2 bases at V and 4 bases at J, with 15 bases between. Germline CDR1 and CDR2: MNHNS and SASEGT. CDR3 region: CASSESGGGLYEQYF. CDR3 nucleotides: TGTGCCAGCAGTGAAAGTGGCGGGGGCCTTTACGAGCAGTACTTC.

Regarding this clone: Mismatch with germline at one junction end may stem from a read error. This rearrangement joins TRBV19 to TRBJ1-4; no definite D call. CDR3 length: 19 amino acids. Germline V gene sequence: CDR1 LNHDA, CDR2 SQIVND (reference sequence). CDR3 DNA: TGTGCCAGTAGAATAGACAACTTTGGGTATGGAGGCCGGGGTGAAAAACTGTTTTTT. Amino acid sequence: CASRIDNFGYGGRGEKLFF.

The rearrangement links TRBV6-5 to TRBJ1-6; TRBD1 is a possible D gene (6 bases). V shed 5 bases and J shed 9 bases, with 14 bases lying between them. The CDR3 sequence is 14 residues long. In germline, CDR1 is MNHEY, CDR2 SVGAGI. The CDR3, as DNA: TGTGCCAGCAGTCTACAGGGAGTGGGTTCACCCCTCCACTTT. This translates into CASSLQGVGSPLHF.